This T cell receptor (beta chain) was sequenced in a study of OX40 agonist ivuxolimab in advanced cancers. Looking at the study overall: The mean age was approximately 60 years, ranging from about 20 to 90, with 65% to 90% of participants male.

The germline CDR1 and CDR2 sequences are LNHDA and SQIVND (reference sequence). V lost 6 bases to trimming and J lost 4 bases, with 12 bases between them. This CDR3 is 13 amino acids long. The table came from immunoSEQ multiplex PCR; TCRdb's copy has only in-frame clones and leaves some out. The sample lists 30,000 to 40,000 clones, 89% occurring once. The chain is built from TRBV19 and TRBJ1-1; D gene ambiguous. The TCR originated in an adult with an advanced solid tumor such as melanoma, head and neck, liver or kidney cancer. Here the sequenced sample was CD4+ or CD8+ T cells sorted from blood, taken in a trial of the OX40 agonist ivuxolimab. CDR3 sequence: CASSPMGLTEAFF. The DNA for the CDR3 is TGTGCCAGTAGCCCAATGGGCCTCACTGAAGCTTTCTTT.